This T cell receptor (beta chain) was observed in a study of human T cells and chemical hapten exposure (dated by TCRdb to the early 2020s). With regard to the full study: For sensitization, 2% DPC in acetone was applied to a 2 cm by 2 cm area of upper inner arm skin. Patients additionally received weekly therapeutic DPC doses to the scalp throughout the roughly 23-week study period. Patch tests used Finn chambers with 0.01% DPC on the upper back, scored after 6 days by International Contact Dermatitis Research Group standards. The patient cohort, mostly female, included alopecia areata with under or over 50% scalp involvement, alopecia totalis and alopecia universalis. Libraries were pooled for sequencing, and variation in per-sample TCR yields was attributed mainly to small differences in library volumes within the pool. In alopecia patients, the study followed how the peripheral blood TCR repertoire changed in vivo over primary and secondary sensitization to diphenylcyclopropenone (DPC), a hapten. Blood samples were taken from patients before sensitization (week 0) and at 2, 6 and about 24 weeks after DPC sensitization. For TCR sequencing, blood came from about 29 alopecia patients at anywhere from one to four time points (pre-sensitization, 2, 6 and 24 weeks). Study-wide conclusions, independent of this receptor: Significantly more large CDR3 similarity clusters were formed by expanded TCRs than by pre-sensitization or healthy control sets, consistent with antigen-driven responses. DPC sensitization did not change the number of TCRs with a frequency above 1 in 1000, and there was no evidence of changes in global repertoire structure. All patients had alopecia, a presumed autoimmune disease, so their immune response might differ from that of healthy individuals. After repeated subsampling, the strength of the expansion versus patch-test correlation and the threshold at which it became significant changed. Patch test score correlated positively with the number of PT1 expanded TCRs, reaching significance at thresholds 8, 16 and 32 but not at 4.

This clonotype occurred many times. Its antigen specificity is not known. No clone much larger than this one lies a single base away; base qualities are absent. The meaning of the sample's time point label: patch test 2, 6 weeks after DPC sensitization. The meaning of the sample's treatment or condition label: therapeutic diphenylcyclopropenone sensitization with weekly scalp DPC. Blood at each patch-test visit was drawn before the patch test was applied. Patients were eligible if aged 18 to 70, diagnosed with alopecia and judged suitable for DPC therapy, and pregnant patients were excluded. Total RNA was isolated from unfractionated whole blood collected in Tempus Blood RNA tubes. Libraries came from RACE. The sequencer was a NextSeq 500. During library preparation, unique molecular identifiers were attached to individual cDNA molecules so that TCRs could be counted quantitatively and reproducibly. Each blood RNA sample was used to sequence both TCR alpha and TCR beta chains. The paper's data handling went like this. The median number of TCRs per sample was roughly 100,000, ranging from roughly 20,000 to 700,000. The Decombinator software suite was used to annotate V, J and CDR3 in the TCR reads. Every sample was subsampled to the same number of TCRs (28,000) for the PS versus PT1 abundance plots. TCRs were defined as expanded if absent before sensitization and observed at least eight times at the 2-week time point. TCRdb took the public reads, trimmed them with fastp at Q25, ran MiXCR for clone calling and kept in-frame beta chains. A single entry per CDR3 protein holds the most common genes and DNA from its merged rows. It is TCRdb's table, rather than the study itself, that gives the V and J calls and clone size. The sample yields approximately 96,000 distinct CDR3 sequences; about 9% were counted once. Around 2% of the sample is in the top ten clones.

Unmatched junction bases come to 13, with V trimmed by 5 bases and J by 12 bases. The cysteine opens and the phenylalanine closes a CDR3 of 13 amino acids. Only the CDR3 portion is preserved as DNA: 39 bases, with reading frame beginning at the first base. The germline V gene provides CDR1 SQVTM and CDR2 ANQGSEA. Sequenced material: whole blood, taken in connection with sensitization to the hapten diphenylcyclopropenone (DPC). The clonotype originates from a middle-aged woman with alopecia areata. Some clones in this sample may be carry-over from other donors' samples. Here the chain combines TRBV29-1 and TRBJ2-1, with TRBD2 identical over 7 junction bases. The DNA sequence follows: TGCAGCGTTTGGACTAGTGAGAAAAAGGGGCAGTTCTTC. This gives the protein CSVWTSEKKGQFF.